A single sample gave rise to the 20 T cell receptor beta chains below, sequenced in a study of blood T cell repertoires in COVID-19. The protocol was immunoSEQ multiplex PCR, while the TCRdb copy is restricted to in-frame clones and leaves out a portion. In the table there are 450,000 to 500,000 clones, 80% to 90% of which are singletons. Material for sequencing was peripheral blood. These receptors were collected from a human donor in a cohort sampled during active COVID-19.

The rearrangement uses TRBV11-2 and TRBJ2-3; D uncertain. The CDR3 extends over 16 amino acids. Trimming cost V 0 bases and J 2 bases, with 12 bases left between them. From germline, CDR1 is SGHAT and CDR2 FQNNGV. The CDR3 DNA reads TGTGCCAGCAGCTTAGATTGGGTAGCTTTCACAGATACGCAGTATTTT. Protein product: CASSLDWVAFTDTQYF.

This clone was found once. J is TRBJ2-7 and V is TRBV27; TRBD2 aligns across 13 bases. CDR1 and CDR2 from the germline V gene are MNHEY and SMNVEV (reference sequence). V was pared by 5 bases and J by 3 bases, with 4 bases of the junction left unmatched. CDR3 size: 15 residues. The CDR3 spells CASSRTSGRVYEQYF. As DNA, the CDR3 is TGTGCCAGCAGTCGCACTAGCGGGAGGGTCTACGAGCAGTACTTC.

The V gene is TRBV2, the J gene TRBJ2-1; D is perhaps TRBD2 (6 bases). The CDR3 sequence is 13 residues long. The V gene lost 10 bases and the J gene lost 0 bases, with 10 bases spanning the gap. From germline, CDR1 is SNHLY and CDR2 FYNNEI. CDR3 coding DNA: TGTGCCATCCTAGCGTTCTCCTACAATGAGCAGTTCTTC. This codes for CAILAFSYNEQFF.

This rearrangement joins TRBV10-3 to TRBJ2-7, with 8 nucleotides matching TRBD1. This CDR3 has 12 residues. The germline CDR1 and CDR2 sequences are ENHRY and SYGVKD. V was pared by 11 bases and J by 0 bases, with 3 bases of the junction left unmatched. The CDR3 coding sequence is TGTGCCGCGACAGGGGCCTCCTACGAGCAGTACTTC. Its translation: CAATGASYEQYF.

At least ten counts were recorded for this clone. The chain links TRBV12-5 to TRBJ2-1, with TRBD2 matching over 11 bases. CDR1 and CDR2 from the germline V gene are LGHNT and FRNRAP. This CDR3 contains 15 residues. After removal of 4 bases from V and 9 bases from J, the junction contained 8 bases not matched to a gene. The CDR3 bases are TGTGCTAGTGGTTCCGTAGCGGGAGGGCCTTCTGAGCAGTTCTTC. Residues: CASGSVAGGPSEQFF.

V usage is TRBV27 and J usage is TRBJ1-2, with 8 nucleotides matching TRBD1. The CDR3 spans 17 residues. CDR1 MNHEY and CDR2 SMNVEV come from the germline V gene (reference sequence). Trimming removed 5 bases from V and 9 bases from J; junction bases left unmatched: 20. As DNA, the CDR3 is TGTGCCAGCAGTCTCCTAAATGCGGACAGGGTTAGAGGGAGCTACACCTTC. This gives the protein CASSLLNADRVRGSYTF.

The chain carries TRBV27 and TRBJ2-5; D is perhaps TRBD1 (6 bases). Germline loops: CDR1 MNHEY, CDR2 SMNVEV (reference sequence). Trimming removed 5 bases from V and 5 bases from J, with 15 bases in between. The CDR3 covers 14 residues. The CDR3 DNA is TGTGCCAGCAGTCCAACAGGGTCGAGGGAGACCCAGTACTTC. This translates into CASSPTGSRETQYF.

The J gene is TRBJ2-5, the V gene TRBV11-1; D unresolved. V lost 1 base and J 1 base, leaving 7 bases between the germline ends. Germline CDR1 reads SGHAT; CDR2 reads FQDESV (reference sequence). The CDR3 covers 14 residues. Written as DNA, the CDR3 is TGTGCCAGCAGCTTAGGAGGTATCCAAGAGACCCAGTACTTC. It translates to CASSLGGIQETQYF.

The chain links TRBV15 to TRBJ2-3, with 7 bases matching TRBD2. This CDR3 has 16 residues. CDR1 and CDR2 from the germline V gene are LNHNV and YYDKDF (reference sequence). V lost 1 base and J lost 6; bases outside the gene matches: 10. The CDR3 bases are TGTGCCACCAGCAGAGGGTCGGGGAGCGGGAAGGATACGCAGTATTTT. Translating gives CATSRGSGSGKDTQYF.

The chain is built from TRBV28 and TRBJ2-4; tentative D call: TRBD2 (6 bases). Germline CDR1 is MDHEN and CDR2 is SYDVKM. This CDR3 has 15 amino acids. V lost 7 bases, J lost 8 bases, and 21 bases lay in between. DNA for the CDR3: TGTGCCAGCACCTCCCCCGGGGGAATTAGGGACATTCAGTACTTC. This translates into CASTSPGGIRDIQYF.

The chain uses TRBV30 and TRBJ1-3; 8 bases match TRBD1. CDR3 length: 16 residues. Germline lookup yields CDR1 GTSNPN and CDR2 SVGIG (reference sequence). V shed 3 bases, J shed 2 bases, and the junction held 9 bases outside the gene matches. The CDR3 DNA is TGTGCCTGGAGCCCCGGACAGGGACTTGCTGGAAACACCATATATTTT. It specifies CAWSPGQGLAGNTIYF.

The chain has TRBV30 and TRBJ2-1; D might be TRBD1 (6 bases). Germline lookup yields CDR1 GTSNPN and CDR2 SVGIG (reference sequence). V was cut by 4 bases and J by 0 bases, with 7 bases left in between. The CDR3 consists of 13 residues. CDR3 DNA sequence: TGTGCCTGGAAAGGGGGCTCCTACAATGAGCAGTTCTTC. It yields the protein CAWKGGSYNEQFF.

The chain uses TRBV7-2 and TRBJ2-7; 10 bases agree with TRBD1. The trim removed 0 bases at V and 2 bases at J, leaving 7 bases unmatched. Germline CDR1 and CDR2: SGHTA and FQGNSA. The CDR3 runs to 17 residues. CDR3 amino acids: CASSLAFGTGVPYEQYF. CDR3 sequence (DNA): TGTGCCAGCAGCTTAGCTTTCGGGACAGGGGTCCCCTACGAGCAGTACTTC.

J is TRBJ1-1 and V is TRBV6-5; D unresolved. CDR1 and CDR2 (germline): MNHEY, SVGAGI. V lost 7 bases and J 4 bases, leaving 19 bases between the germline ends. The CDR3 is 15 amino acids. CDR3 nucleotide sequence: TGTGCCAGCACCAACACCGAAGGCTCGGGCACTGAAGCTTTCTTT. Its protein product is CASTNTEGSGTEAFF.

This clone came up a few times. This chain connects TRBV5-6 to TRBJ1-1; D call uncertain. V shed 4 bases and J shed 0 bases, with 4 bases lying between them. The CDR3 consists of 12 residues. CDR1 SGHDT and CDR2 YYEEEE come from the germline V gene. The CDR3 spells CASSQMNTEAFF. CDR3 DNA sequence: TGTGCCAGCAGCCAGATGAACACTGAAGCTTTCTTT. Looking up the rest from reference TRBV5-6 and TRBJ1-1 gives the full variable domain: DAGVTQSPTHLIKTRGQQVTLRCSPKSGHDTVSWYQQALGQGPQFIFQYYEEEERQRGNFPDRFSGHQFPNYSSELNVNALLLGDSALYLCASSQMNTEAFFGQGTRLTVV.

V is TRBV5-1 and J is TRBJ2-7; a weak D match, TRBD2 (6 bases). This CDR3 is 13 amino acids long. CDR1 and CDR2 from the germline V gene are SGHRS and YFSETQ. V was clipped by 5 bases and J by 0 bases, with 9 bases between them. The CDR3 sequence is CASRPGASYEQYF. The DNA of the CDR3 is TGCGCCAGCAGGCCGGGAGCCTCCTACGAGCAGTACTTC.

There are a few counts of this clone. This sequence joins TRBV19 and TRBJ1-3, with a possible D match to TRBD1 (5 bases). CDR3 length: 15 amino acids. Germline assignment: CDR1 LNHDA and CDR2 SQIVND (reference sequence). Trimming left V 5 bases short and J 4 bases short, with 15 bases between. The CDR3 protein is CASSSKTDSGNTIYF. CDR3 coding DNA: TGTGCCAGTAGTTCAAAGACAGACTCCGGAAACACCATATATTTT.

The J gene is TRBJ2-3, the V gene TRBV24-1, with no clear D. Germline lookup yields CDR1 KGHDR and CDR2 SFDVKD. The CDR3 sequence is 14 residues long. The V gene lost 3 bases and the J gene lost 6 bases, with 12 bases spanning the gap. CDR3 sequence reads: CATSDPRFGDTQYF. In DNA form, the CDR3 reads TGTGCCACCAGTGATCCCCGGTTCGGGGATACGCAGTATTTT.

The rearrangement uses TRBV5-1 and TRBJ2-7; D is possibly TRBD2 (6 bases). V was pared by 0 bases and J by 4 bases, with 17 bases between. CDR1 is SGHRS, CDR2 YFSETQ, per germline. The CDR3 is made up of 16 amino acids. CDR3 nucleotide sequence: TGCGCCAGCAGCTTGGGATTGGGCGGGAAGAGGTACGAGCAGTACTTC. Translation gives CASSLGLGGKRYEQYF.

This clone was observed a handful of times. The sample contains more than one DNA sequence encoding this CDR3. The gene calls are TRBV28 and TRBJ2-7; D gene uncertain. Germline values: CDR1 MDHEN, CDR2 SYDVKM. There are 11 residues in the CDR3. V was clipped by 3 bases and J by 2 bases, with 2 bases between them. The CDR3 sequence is CASSFAYEQYF. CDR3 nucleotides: TGTGCCAGCAGTTTCGCCTACGAGCAGTACTTC.